Shown below are 24 T cell receptor beta chains from a single sample sequenced in a study of human versus mouse CDR3 diversity and MHC coevolution (dated by TCRdb to the late 2010s). Library preparation used the immunoSEQ multiplex PCR assay. TCRdb took this table from immuneACCESS and kept in-frame rearrangements with V and J called. Such tables lack part of the clones; where checked against another copy, unresolved V genes explain under half of the gap, and the rest is unexplained. This sample is represented by about 81,000 clones; 93% of them were singletons. Approximately 1.5% of the sample is in the top ten clones. Sequenced sample: naive CD4+ T cells from blood. The cell subset or site tag for this specimen amounts to: CD45RO-negative CD62L-positive naive CD4 T cells. Receptor source: a person aged 25 to 69 in good health.

J is TRBJ2-7 and V is TRBV5-1; 9 bases are a match to TRBD1. CDR1 SGHRS and CDR2 YFSETQ come from the germline V gene. The V gene end was trimmed by 0 bases and the J gene end by 2 bases; junction bases not matched to a gene: 3. The CDR3 spans 15 residues. CDR3 protein: CASSLATGGTYEQYF. CDR3 in DNA: TGCGCCAGCAGCTTGGCGACAGGGGGTACCTACGAGCAGTACTTC. Variable domain in full (rest from reference TRBV5-1 and TRBJ2-7): KAGVTQTPRYLIKTRGQQVTLSCSPISGHRSVSWYQQTPGQGLQFLFEYFSETQRNKGNFPGRFSGRQFSNSRSEMNVSTLELGDSALYLCASSLATGGTYEQYFGPGTRLTVT.

The chain uses TRBV7-2 and TRBJ2-5; 12 bases map to TRBD2. There are 14 residues in the CDR3. Germline V lookup: CDR1 SGHTA, CDR2 FQGNSA. J was trimmed by 4 bases and V by 5 bases; bases with no gene match: 2. The CDR3 spells CASSASGGGETQYF. The CDR3 nucleotides read TGTGCCAGCAGCGCTAGCGGGGGGGGAGAGACCCAGTACTTC.

For this clone: An end of the junction does not agree with germline; a read error may underlie this. The chain carries TRBV7-7 and TRBJ2-5; TRBD1 agrees at 8 bases. Gene TRBJ2-7 matches the end of the DNA better, so the J call may be wrong. This CDR3 region has 14 residues. CDR1 is SSHAT, CDR2 FNYEAQ, per germline (reference sequence). This CDR3 reads CASSQRQGSYEQYF. The CDR3, as DNA: TGTGCTAGCAGTCAAAGACAGGGGTCCTACGAGCAGTACTTC.

The chain combines TRBV28 with TRBJ1-5, with D maybe TRBD1 (5 bases). The CDR3 extends over 15 amino acids. The germline gives CDR1 MDHEN, CDR2 SYDVKM. Deletions cut 0 bases from V and 3 bases from J, with 9 bases between. The CDR3, as DNA: TGTGCCAGCAGTTTATGGGGCAGGGTCAATCAGCCCCAGCATTTT. This codes for CASSLWGRVNQPQHF.

The V call is TRBV19, the J call TRBJ2-7; 9 nucleotides agree with TRBD1. V was clipped by 3 bases and J by 3 bases; unmatched bases: 12. CDR1 is LNHDA, CDR2 SQIVND, per germline (reference sequence). The CDR3 is made up of 17 amino acids. For the CDR3, the DNA is TGTGCCAGTAGTATGAAGGGGACAGGGTCCCCCTACTACGAGCAGTACTTC. Translation: CASSMKGTGSPYYEQYF. The full variable domain, rest sourced from reference TRBV19 and TRBJ2-7, is DGGITQSPKYLFRKEGQNVTLSCEQNLNHDAMYWYRQDPGQGLRLIYYSQIVNDFQKGDIAEGYSVSREKKESFPLTVTSAQKNPTAFYLCASSMKGTGSPYYEQYFGPGTRLTVT.

The rearrangement uses TRBV6-5 and TRBJ1-5; TRBD1 matches 7 bases. The trim removed 4 bases at V and 6 bases at J, leaving 12 bases unmatched. Germline CDR1 MNHEY, CDR2 SVGAGI. The CDR3 totals 16 residues. The CDR3 DNA reads TGTGCCAGCAGTTTCCTGGGACAGTCCGGAAGTCAGCCCCAGCATTTT. Translating it yields CASSFLGQSGSQPQHF.

This clone is a singleton in its sample. The rearrangement joins TRBV7-3 to TRBJ1-1, with 8 bases aligning to TRBD1. The junction had 6 bases not matched to a gene; V was cut back by 5 bases and J by 1 base. The CDR3 consists of 15 residues. Germline CDR1 is SGHTA and CDR2 is FQGTGA. The CDR3 DNA sequence: TGTGCCAGCAGCCCAGGACAGGGTCGGAACACTGAAGCTTTCTTT. Translation gives CASSPGQGRNTEAFF.

The gene calls are TRBV28 and TRBJ1-5; D is perhaps TRBD1 (5 bases). Germline CDR1 reads MDHEN; CDR2 reads SYDVKM. Between the trimmed V and J ends, which lost 5 bases and 9 bases, there was a span of 14 bases. This CDR3 has 13 residues. CDR3: CASSPPKGWPQHF. The CDR3 nucleotides are TGTGCCAGCAGTCCGCCCAAGGGGTGGCCCCAGCATTTT.

V usage is TRBV12-5 and J usage is TRBJ2-2; TRBD1 is a possible D gene (6 bases). Germline V lookup: CDR1 LGHNT, CDR2 FRNRAP. V lost 7 bases, J lost 3 bases, and 21 bases lay in between. This CDR3 contains 17 residues. As DNA, the CDR3 is TGTGCTAGTGTCTACGCCCTCACAGGGTCCGACACCGGGGAGCTGTTTTTT. Translating it yields CASVYALTGSDTGELFF.

V is TRBV7-3 and J is TRBJ2-1; D possibly corresponds to TRBD2 (6 bases). CDR1 is SGHTA, CDR2 FQGTGA, per germline. The CDR3 length is 15 residues. With 5 bases removed from V and 3 bases from J, the gap between germline ends came to 14 bases. CDR3 sequence: CASSLAGTYYNEQFF. As DNA, the CDR3 is TGTGCCAGCAGCCTCGCCGGGACTTACTACAATGAGCAGTTCTTC.

V gene TRBV7-9 combines with J gene TRBJ2-1; TRBD2 aligns across 9 bases. V trimming: 6 bases; J trimming: 0 bases; junction bases outside the gene matches: 15. This CDR3 region has 19 residues. The germline V gene encodes CDR1 SEHNR and CDR2 FQNEAQ (reference sequence). In DNA, the CDR3 is TGTGCCAGCAGGGGACAATACCCCGGACTAGCGAGCTCCTACAATGAGCAGTTCTTC. Its protein product is CASRGQYPGLASSYNEQFF. The full variable domain, with the rest looked up from reference TRBV7-9 and TRBJ2-1, is DTGVSQNPRHKITKRGQNVTFRCDPISEHNRLYWYRQTLGQGPEFLTYFQNEAQLEKSRLLSDRFSAERPKGSFSTLEIQRTEQGDSAMYLCASRGQYPGLASSYNEQFFGPGTRLTVL.

The chain carries TRBV6-6 and TRBJ2-1; D is perhaps TRBD2 (7 bases). CDR3 length: 13 residues. Trimming took 6 bases from V and 13 from J, leaving 19 bases between them. Germline CDR1 and CDR2: MNHNY and SVGAGI (reference sequence). The CDR3 loop is CASSVLGGVFQFF. CDR3 in DNA: TGTGCCAGCAGCGTACTAGGGGGGGTCTTTCAGTTCTTC.

This sequence joins TRBV7-3 and TRBJ2-5, with D unclear. Germline loops: CDR1 SGHTA, CDR2 FQGTGA. This CDR3 contains 16 residues. V was clipped by 1 base and J by 2 bases, with 14 bases between them. The chain's CDR3 is CASSLRAGPVQETQYF. The CDR3 DNA reads as TGTGCCAGCAGCTTAAGGGCTGGGCCCGTACAAGAGACCCAGTACTTC.

The chain has TRBV7-8 and TRBJ1-2; 10 nucleotides agree with TRBD1. The length of the CDR3 is 14 residues. Germline CDR1 SGHVS, CDR2 FQNEAQ. V was pared by 5 bases and J by 5 bases, with 5 bases of the junction left unmatched. This CDR3 is CASSMGQGIYGYTF. DNA for the CDR3: TGTGCCAGCAGCATGGGACAGGGGATATATGGCTACACCTTC.

J is TRBJ2-2 and V is TRBV19; D perhaps matches TRBD2 (6 bases). V gave up 2 bases and J gave up 5 bases, with 9 bases separating them. The CDR3 contains 14 residues. Germline assignment: CDR1 LNHDA and CDR2 SQIVND (reference sequence). CDR3 amino acids: CASSISGRTGELFF. As DNA, the CDR3 is TGTGCCAGTAGTATAAGCGGGCGGACCGGGGAGCTGTTTTTT.

The rearrangement uses TRBV4-1 and TRBJ2-3; TRBD2 aligns across 14 bases. This CDR3 has 20 amino acids. The V gene's germline CDR1 is MGHRA and CDR2 YSYEKL. V gave up 1 base and J gave up 0 bases; unmatched junction bases: 9. CDR3 DNA sequence: TGCGCCAGCAGCCAAGGGGGACTAGCGGGGGAGGGAGCTAGCACAGATACGCAGTATTTT. Encoded protein: CASSQGGLAGEGASTDTQYF.

The rearrangement joins TRBV30 to TRBJ2-5; tentatively, D is TRBD1 (7 bases). The CDR3 loop spans 14 amino acids. The V end lost 0 bases, the J end lost 5 bases, and 13 bases lay between the germline ends. The V gene's germline CDR1 is GTSNPN and CDR2 SVGIG (reference sequence). The DNA of the CDR3 is TGTGCCTGGAGTGTACGGGCAGGGGGGGAGACCCAGTACTTC. This translates into CAWSVRAGGETQYF.

This clone was picked up one time. This rearrangement joins TRBV13 to TRBJ2-2; 8 nucleotides match TRBD1. In germline, CDR1 is PRHDT, CDR2 FYEKMQ (reference sequence). This CDR3 comprises 15 residues. V lost 3 bases, J lost 2 bases, and 2 bases stayed unmatched. The DNA of the CDR3 is TGTGCCAGCAGCTTCGACAGGGGTAACACCGGGGAGCTGTTTTTT. This sequence encodes CASSFDRGNTGELFF.

The chain combines TRBV7-9 with TRBJ2-7; 10 nucleotides agree with TRBD1. Germline values: CDR1 SEHNR, CDR2 FQNEAQ (reference sequence). With V trimmed by 4 bases and J by 5 bases, 5 bases remained unmatched. The CDR3 runs to 14 residues. The DNA for the CDR3 is TGTGCCAGCAGCTCCCTTGACAGGGGGCACGAGCAGTACTTC. It encodes CASSSLDRGHEQYF.

This clone was counted a few times. The V gene is TRBV10-3, the J gene TRBJ1-5, with D possibly being TRBD1 (6 bases). The V gene's germline CDR1 is ENHRY and CDR2 SYGVKD. The CDR3 contains 18 residues. Trimming cost V 1 base and J 2 bases, with 18 bases left between them. For the CDR3, the DNA is TGTGCCATCAGTGAGTGGGGGGCAGGGGCGGGGGGCAATCAGCCCCAGCATTTT. Its translation: CAISEWGAGAGGNQPQHF.

In DNA form, the CDR3 reads TGTGCCAGCAGCTTAGTTCTTGGGACAGGGAATTACGAGCAGTACTTC. Its protein is CASSLVLGTGNYEQYF. The chain uses TRBV7-9 and TRBJ2-7; 9 nucleotides agree with TRBD1. Trimming took 1 base from V and 4 from J; bases not matched to a gene: 8. This CDR3 is 16 amino acids long. CDR1 SEHNR and CDR2 FQNEAQ come from the germline V gene (reference sequence).

This chain links TRBV6-5 with TRBJ1-1; 7 nucleotides agree with TRBD1. In germline, CDR1 is MNHEY, CDR2 SVGAGI. The CDR3 contains 15 residues. V dropped 2 bases and J dropped 4; count of bases not matched to a gene: 7. The CDR3 loop reads CASSYGDREVTEAFF. CDR3 in DNA: TGTGCCAGCAGTTACGGCGACAGGGAAGTCACTGAAGCTTTCTTT.

The chain carries TRBV6-5 and TRBJ1-1; no reliable D call. Germline loops: CDR1 MNHEY, CDR2 SVGAGI. V was shortened by 5 bases and J by 6 bases, with 16 bases between the two germline ends. The CDR3 runs to 14 residues. Here the CDR3 reads CASSPDPGRAEAFF. The CDR3 bases are TGTGCCAGCAGTCCAGACCCGGGTCGGGCTGAAGCTTTCTTT.

The rearrangement uses TRBV5-1 and TRBJ2-7; 7 bases are a match to TRBD1. Trimming removed 2 bases from V and 5 bases from J; junction bases left unmatched: 7. The CDR3 loop spans 14 amino acids. Germline-derived CDR1 and CDR2 are SGHRS and YFSETQ. The CDR3 is CASSLRTGMDEQYF. For the CDR3, the DNA is TGCGCCAGCAGCTTAAGGACAGGAATGGACGAGCAGTACTTC.